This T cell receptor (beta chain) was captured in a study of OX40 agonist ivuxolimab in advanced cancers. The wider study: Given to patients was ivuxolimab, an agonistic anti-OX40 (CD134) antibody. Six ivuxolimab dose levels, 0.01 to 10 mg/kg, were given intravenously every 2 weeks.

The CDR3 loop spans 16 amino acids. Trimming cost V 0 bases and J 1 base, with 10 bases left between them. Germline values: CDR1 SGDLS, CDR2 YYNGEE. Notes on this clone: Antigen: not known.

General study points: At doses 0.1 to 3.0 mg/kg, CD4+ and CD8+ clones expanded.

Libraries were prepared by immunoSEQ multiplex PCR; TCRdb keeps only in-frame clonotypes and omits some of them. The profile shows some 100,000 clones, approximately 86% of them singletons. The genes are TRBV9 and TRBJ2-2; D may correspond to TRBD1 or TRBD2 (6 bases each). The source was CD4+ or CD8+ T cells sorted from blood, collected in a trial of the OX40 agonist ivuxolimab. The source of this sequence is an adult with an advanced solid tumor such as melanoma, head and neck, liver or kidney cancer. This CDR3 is CASSVEGGVNTGELFF. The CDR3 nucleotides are TGTGCCAGCAGCGTAGAGGGGGGAGTGAACACCGGGGAGCTGTTTTTT.